A single sample is the source of the 2 T cell receptor beta chains below, sequenced in a study of blood T cell repertoires in COVID-19 (dated by TCRdb to 2020 to 2021). The library relied on the immunoSEQ multiplex PCR assay. TCRdb retrieved this table from immuneACCESS and kept in-frame rearrangements only. Not all clones are present; in checked studies, unresolved V genes account for under half, and no reason is known for the remainder. Present in this sample are nearly 110,000 clones, around 80% of which were seen just once. 13% to 15% of the sample comes from the top ten. What was sequenced was peripheral blood. The receptors were sampled from a woman aged 55-69 years with acute or convalescent COVID-19.

The chain carries TRBV18 and TRBJ2-1; TRBD1 might be the D (6 bases). This CDR3 contains 14 residues. V was shortened by 3 bases and J by 0 bases, with 6 bases between the two germline ends. Germline V gene sequence: CDR1 KGHSH, CDR2 LQKENI. CDR3 region: CASSPDSSYNEQFF. As DNA, the CDR3 is TGTGCCAGCTCACCGGACAGCTCCTACAATGAGCAGTTCTTC.

The V and J genes are TRBV5-1 and TRBJ2-1; TRBD2 matches at 8 bases. Germline V gene data show CDR1 as SGHRS and CDR2 as YFSETQ. This CDR3 contains 13 residues. V shed 4 bases, J shed 7 bases, and the junction held 4 bases outside the gene matches. CDR3 sequence (DNA): TGCGCCAGCAGCCTACAGCGGGAGAATGAGCAGTTCTTC. Translation gives CASSLQRENEQFF.